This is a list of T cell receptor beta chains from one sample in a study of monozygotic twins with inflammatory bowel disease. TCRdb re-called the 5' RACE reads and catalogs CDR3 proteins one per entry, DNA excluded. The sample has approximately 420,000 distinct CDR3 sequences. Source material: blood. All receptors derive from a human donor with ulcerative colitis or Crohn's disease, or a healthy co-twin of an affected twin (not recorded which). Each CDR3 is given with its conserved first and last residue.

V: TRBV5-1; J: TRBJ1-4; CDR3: CASSLAGQTNEKLFF
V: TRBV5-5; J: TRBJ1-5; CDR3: CASSFRTGNQPQHF
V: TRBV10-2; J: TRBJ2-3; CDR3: CASSESTSGGTDTQYF
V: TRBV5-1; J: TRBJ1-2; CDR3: CASSLYRERGYTF
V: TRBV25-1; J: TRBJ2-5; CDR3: CASSEFEVGKTQYF
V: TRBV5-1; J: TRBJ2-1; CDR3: CASSEYNEQFF
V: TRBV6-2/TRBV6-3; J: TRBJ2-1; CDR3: CASSKTPGTGVYEQFF
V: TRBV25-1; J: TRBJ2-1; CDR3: CASRDWANEQFF
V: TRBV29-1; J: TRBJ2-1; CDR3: CSVEQGMRLYNEQFF
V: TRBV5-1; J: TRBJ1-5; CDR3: CASRPGGGSNQPQHF
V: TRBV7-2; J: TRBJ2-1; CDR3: CASSLEPTGGTEQFF
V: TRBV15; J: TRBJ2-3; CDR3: CATSHTGARTDTQYF
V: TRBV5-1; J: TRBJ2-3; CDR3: CASSDPQRGVTDTQYF
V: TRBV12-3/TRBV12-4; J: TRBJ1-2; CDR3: CASSLAGTVVSSYTF
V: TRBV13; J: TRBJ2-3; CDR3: CASSLDRTTDTQYF
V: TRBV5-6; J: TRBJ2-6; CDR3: CASSPKPGLSGANVLTF
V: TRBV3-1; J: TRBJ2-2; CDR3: CASSQDSITGELFF
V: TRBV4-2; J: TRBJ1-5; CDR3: CASSQAQSSNQPQHF
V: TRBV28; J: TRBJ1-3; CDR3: CASSQPGTTGNTIYF
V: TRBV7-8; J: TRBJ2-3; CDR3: CASSATSAHTDTQYF
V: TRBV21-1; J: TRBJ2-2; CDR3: CASSKGPNRIANTGELFF
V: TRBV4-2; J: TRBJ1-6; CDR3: CASSPLTQNSWSSYNSPLHF
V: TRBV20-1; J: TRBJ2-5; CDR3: CSARPSYTSNEQGTAEETQYF
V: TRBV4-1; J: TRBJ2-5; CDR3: CASSQGSTTKETQYF
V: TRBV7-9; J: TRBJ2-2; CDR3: CASSQTSGSLAGELFF
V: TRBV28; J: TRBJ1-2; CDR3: CASSPQSTGGYTF
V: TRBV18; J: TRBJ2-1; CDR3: CASSPMVRLQPYNEQFF
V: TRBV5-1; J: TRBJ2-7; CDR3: CASSLEQGNYEQYF
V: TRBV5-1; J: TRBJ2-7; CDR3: CASSLSFITSGRRKLSYEQYF
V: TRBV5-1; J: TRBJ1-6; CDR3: CASSLDQSSYNSPLHF
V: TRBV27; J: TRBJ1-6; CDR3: CASSRDKGGNSPLHF
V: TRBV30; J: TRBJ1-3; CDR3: CAWSKDRATGNTIYF
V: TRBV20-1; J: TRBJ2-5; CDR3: CSARDSSGRETQYF
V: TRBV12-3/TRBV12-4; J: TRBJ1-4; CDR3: CASSLDGGWGKLFF
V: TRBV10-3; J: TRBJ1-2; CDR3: CAISESETDGYTF
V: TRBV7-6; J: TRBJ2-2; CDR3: CASSGGSRELFF
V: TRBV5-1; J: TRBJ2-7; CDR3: CASTMGRGEQYF
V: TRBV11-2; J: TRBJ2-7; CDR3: CASSSTEDEQYF
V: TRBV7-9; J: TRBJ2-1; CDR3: CASMRTSGGYEQFF
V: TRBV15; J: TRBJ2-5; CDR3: CATSSSHGETQYF
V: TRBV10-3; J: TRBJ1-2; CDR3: CAISEGGSLTGGYTF
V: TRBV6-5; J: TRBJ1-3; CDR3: CASSSSPVSGNTIYF
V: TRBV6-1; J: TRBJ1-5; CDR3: CASRPTGGDQPQHF
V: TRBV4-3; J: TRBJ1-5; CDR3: CASSQDGGQGQPQHF
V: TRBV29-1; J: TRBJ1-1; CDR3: CSVIRSGGTEAFF
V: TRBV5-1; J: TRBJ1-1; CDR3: CASSFAGATEAFF
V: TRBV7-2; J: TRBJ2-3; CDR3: CASSSPSVFSTDTQYF
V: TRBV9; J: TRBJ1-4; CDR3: CASSLGTGETNEKLFF
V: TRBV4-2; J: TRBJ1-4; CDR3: CASSPVVDDEKLFF
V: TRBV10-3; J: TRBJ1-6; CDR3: CAIRDQTNSPLHF
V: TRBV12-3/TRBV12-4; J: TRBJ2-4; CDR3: CASRAGTGRNIQYF
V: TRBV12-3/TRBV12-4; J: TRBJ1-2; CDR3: CASSLQGNDGYTF